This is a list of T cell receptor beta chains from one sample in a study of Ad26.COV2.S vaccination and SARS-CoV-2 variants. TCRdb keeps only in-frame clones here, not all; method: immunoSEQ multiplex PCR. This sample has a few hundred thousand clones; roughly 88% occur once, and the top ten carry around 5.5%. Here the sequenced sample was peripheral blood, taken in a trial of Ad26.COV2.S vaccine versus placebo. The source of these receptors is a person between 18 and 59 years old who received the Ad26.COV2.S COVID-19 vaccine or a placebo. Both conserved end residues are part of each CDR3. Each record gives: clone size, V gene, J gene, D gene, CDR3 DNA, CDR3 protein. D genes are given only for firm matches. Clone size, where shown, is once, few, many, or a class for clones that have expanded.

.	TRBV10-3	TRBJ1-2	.	TGTGCCATCAGTGAGGCAGGGTACAACTATGGCTACACCTTC	CAISEAGYNYGYTF
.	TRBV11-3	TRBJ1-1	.	TGTGCCAGCAACCTAGGACACACGAACACTGAAGCTTTCTTT	CASNLGHTNTEAFF
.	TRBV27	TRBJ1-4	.	TGTGCCAGCAGTCGCAAACTCGCGGGTGCAACTAATGAAAAACTGTTTTTT	CASSRKLAGATNEKLFF
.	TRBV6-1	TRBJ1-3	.	TGTGCCAGCCGTGGAATGTGGGGGCTGCCATCTGGAAACACCATATATTTT	CASRGMWGLPSGNTIYF
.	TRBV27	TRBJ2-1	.	TGTGCCAGCAGTTCTTCCTTGGTTAATCACAATGAGCAGTTCTTC	CASSSSLVNHNEQFF
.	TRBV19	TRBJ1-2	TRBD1	TGTGCCACAACAGGGGGCCACCTATCCGACGGCTACACCTTC	CATTGGHLSDGYTF
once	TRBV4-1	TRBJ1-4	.	TGCGCCAGCATAAGCGGGTTGGGGGCCAATGAAAAACTGTTTTTT	CASISGLGANEKLFF
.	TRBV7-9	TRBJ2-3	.	TGTGCCAGCAGCCCCCTCCCCGGGATCTCGAGCACAGATACGCAGTATTTT	CASSPLPGISSTDTQYF
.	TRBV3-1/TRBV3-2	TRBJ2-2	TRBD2	TGTGCCAGCAGCCGGGGACTAGCGGGAGGCCCAACCGGAGAGTCGCCCGGGGAGCTGTTTTTT	CASSRGLAGGPTGESPGELFF
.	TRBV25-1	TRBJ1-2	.	TGTGCCAGCAGTGGGAATGTAAACTATGGCTACACCTTC	CASSGNVNYGYTF
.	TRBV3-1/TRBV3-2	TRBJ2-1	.	TGTGCCAGCAGCCTCCACTACAATGAGCAGTTCTTC	CASSLHYNEQFF
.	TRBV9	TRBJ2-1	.	TGTGCCAGCAGCGTAAGCGGTGAGCAGTTCTTC	CASSVSGEQFF
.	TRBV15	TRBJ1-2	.	TGTGCCACCAGCAAAAGGGGTTCCCCTACTTCTAACTATGGCTACACCTTC	CATSKRGSPTSNYGYTF
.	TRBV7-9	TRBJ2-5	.	TGTGCCAGCAGGATGAGACAAGAGACCCAGTACTTC	CASRMRQETQYF
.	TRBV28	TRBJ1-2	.	TGTGCCAGCGGTGACTATGGCTACACCTTC	CASGDYGYTF
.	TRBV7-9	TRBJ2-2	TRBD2	TGTGCCAGCCCAGCCGGGAGGGCGAACACCGGGGAGCTGTTTTTT	CASPAGRANTGELFF
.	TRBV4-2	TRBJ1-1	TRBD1	TGTGCCAGCAGCCACACACTGACAGGGACGAACACTGAAGCTTTCTTT	CASSHTLTGTNTEAFF
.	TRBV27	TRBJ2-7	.	TGTGCCAGCAGTTTTGAGGGTCACGGGCAGTACTTC	CASSFEGHGQYF
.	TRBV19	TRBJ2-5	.	TGTGCCAGTAGTATAGGCTTGGGGGTAGGGATAGAGACCCAGTACTTC	CASSIGLGVGIETQYF
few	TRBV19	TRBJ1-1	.	TGTGCCAGTAGTTCCACAGGGTACACTGAAGCTTTCTTT	CASSSTGYTEAFF
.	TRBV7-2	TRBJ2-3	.	TGTGCCAGCAGCTCCCTTAGCACAGATACGCAGTATTTT	CASSSLSTDTQYF
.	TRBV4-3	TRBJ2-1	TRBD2	TGCGCCAGCAGCCAAGACCAAATCCGCCCCGCGGGGGGTGGTGAGCAGTTCTTC	CASSQDQIRPAGGGEQFF
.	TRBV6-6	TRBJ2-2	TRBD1	TGTGCCAGCAGCGAACCGACAGGGGGGCTTACCGGGGAGCTGTTTTTT	CASSEPTGGLTGELFF
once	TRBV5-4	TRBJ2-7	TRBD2	TGTGCCAGCAGCTCTCCGCCCCCAGCGGGGCCGGTAGCGCAGTACTTC	CASSSPPPAGPVAQYF
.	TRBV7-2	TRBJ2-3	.	TGTGCCAGCAGCTTGCACCACACAGATACGCAGTATTTT	CASSLHHTDTQYF
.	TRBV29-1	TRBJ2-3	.	TGCAGCGAACGACTAGCAGATACGCAGTATTTT	CSERLADTQYF
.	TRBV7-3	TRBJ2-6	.	TGTGCCAGCAGTCCTGCCAGCTCTGGGGCCAACGTCCTGACTTTC	CASSPASSGANVLTF
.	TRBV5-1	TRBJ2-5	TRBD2	TGCGCCAGCAGCTTGCCGACGGGGGGGCCGTCAGAGACCCAGTACTTC	CASSLPTGGPSETQYF
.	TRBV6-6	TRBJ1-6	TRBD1	TGTGCCAGCAGTTACCGGGACAGGGAGTCACCCCTCCACTTT	CASSYRDRESPLHF
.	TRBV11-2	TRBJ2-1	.	TGTGCCAGCAGCTTAGCCCTTCTAGTAAACAATGAGCAGTTCTTC	CASSLALLVNNEQFF
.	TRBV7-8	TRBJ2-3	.	TGTGCCAGCAGCTTAATCGGGGGGCCCCGCACAGATACGCAGTATTTT	CASSLIGGPRTDTQYF
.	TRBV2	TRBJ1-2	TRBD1	TGTGCCAAGGGGACAGGGGAGAATGGCTACACCTTC	CAKGTGENGYTF
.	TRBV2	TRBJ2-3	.	TGTGCCAGCAGGGCGCAGGGGAGGTCAGATACGCAGTATTTT	CASRAQGRSDTQYF
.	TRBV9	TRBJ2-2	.	TGTGCCAGCAGCGTAGGTGGGCATCCGAACACCGGGGAGCTGTTTTTT	CASSVGGHPNTGELFF
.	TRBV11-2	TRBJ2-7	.	TGTGCCAGCAGCTTAGGCACAGGGATGTACGAGCAGTACTTC	CASSLGTGMYEQYF
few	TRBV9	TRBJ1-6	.	TGTGCCAGCAGCGTAGGTGATACTAATTCACCCCTCCACTTT	CASSVGDTNSPLHF
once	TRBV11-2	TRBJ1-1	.	TGTGCCAGCAGCTCGGTACGGGGGCGTGACACTGAAGCTTTCTTT	CASSSVRGRDTEAFF
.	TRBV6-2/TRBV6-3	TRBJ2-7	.	TGTGCCAGCAGTACCAACATCGGCTCCTACGAGCAGTACTTC	CASSTNIGSYEQYF
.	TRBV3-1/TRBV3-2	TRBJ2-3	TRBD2	TGTGCCAGCAGCTCCCGACTAGCGGATACAGATACGCAGTATTTT	CASSSRLADTDTQYF
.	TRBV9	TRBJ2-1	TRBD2	TGTGCCAGCAGCGTAGTAGACCGGGGGGAGCGCCCGAGCTCCTACAATGAGCAGTTCTTC	CASSVVDRGERPSSYNEQFF
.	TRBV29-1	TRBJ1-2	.	TGCAGCGTTGAAGACCCAGTACGCGTTTACTATGGCTACACCTTC	CSVEDPVRVYYGYTF
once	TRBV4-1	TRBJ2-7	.	TGCGCCAGCGGTACCAGGCCAAACAGCCCCTACGAGCAGTACTTC	CASGTRPNSPYEQYF
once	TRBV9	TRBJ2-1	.	TGTGCCAGCAGCGTAGCCACCGTAAGAGAGGCAAACAATGAGCAGTTCTTC	CASSVATVREANNEQFF
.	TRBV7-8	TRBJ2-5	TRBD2	TGTGCCAGCAGCTTAGCCGGGCTAGCGGGAGGTGAGACCCAGTACTTC	CASSLAGLAGGETQYF
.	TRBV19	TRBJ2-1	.	TGTGCCAGTAGTATTTTCGCGGGTAGCTCCTACAATGAGCAGTTCTTC	CASSIFAGSSYNEQFF
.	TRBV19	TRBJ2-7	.	TGTGCCAGTAGTATAGGCGAGGCGGGGAGCTACGAGCAGTACTTC	CASSIGEAGSYEQYF
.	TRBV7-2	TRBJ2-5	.	TGTGCCAGCATCGTCTCTCAAACCCTGGTGGAGACCCAGTACTTC	CASIVSQTLVETQYF